This TCR beta chain was observed in a study of control samples from healthy donors and cancer patients. The length of the CDR3 is 14 residues. Trimming removed 3 bases at V and 8 bases at J, with 11 bases between. Germline V CDR1 and CDR2: SNHLY, FYNNEI. The assay was immunoSEQ multiplex PCR, and TCRdb's table has in-frame clones only and misses some. This sample has tens of thousands of clones; 75% to 90% occur once, and the top ten carry 47%. A few counts support this clone. The chain uses TRBV2 and TRBJ1-6; D not certain. This clonotype was sampled from a man in his sixties in good health. Input material: blood. In nucleotides, the CDR3 is TGTGCCAGCAGTGAGATGCTTAGGGATTCACCCCTCCACTTT. Its protein is CASSEMLRDSPLHF.